This T cell receptor beta chain was profiled in a study of cytomegalovirus exposure and HLA in healthy donors. Study information: Later, an analysis reported that the approximately 120 validation repertoires had used the same platform as the approximately 690 first-cohort repertoires.

This CDR3 has 16 residues. CDR1 is SQVTM and CDR2 is ANQGSEA in the germline V gene. V was shortened by 0 bases and J by 0 bases, with 12 bases between the two germline ends. There are a few counts of this clone. Antigen unknown. The study, taken as a whole, reports: While the bulk of TCR sequences proved rare, some public TCRs turned up in many donors. Overall, about 160 TCR beta chains were annotated as cytomegalovirus-associated.

Generated by immunoSEQ multiplex PCR, the TCRdb table keeps only in-frame clones and is missing some. Of under 150,000 clones in the sample, 70% to 90% are singletons; the top ten hold 8.5% to 9.5%. The material sequenced was PBMCs. This TCR came from a young man in good health and CMV-seropositive. The V and J genes are TRBV29-1 and TRBJ2-1; D perhaps matches TRBD1 (6 bases). The CDR3 DNA is TGCAGCGTTGAAGATAACAGGGAAACCTCCTACAATGAGCAGTTCTTC. This encodes CSVEDNRETSYNEQFF.